Sequencing of this T cell receptor beta chain was carried out in a study of cytomegalovirus exposure and HLA in healthy donors. Amplification used 60 Vbeta primers and 13 Jbeta primers. The table came from immunoSEQ multiplex PCR; TCRdb's copy has only in-frame clones and leaves some out. The sample consists of about 150,000 clones, about 79% of them appearing once. V lost 7 bases, J lost 5 bases, and 8 bases stayed unmatched. CDR1 MNHNY and CDR2 SVGAGI come from the germline V gene (reference sequence). CDR3 length: 15 residues. This clone was seen a handful of times. J is TRBJ1-4 and V is TRBV6-6; 9 bases fit TRBD1. This clonotype originated in a female donor in good health and CMV-seropositive. The sample was PBMCs. CDR3: CASKQQGARNEKLFF. Written as DNA, the CDR3 is TGTGCCAGCAAGCAACAGGGGGCGAGGAATGAAAAACTGTTTTTT.